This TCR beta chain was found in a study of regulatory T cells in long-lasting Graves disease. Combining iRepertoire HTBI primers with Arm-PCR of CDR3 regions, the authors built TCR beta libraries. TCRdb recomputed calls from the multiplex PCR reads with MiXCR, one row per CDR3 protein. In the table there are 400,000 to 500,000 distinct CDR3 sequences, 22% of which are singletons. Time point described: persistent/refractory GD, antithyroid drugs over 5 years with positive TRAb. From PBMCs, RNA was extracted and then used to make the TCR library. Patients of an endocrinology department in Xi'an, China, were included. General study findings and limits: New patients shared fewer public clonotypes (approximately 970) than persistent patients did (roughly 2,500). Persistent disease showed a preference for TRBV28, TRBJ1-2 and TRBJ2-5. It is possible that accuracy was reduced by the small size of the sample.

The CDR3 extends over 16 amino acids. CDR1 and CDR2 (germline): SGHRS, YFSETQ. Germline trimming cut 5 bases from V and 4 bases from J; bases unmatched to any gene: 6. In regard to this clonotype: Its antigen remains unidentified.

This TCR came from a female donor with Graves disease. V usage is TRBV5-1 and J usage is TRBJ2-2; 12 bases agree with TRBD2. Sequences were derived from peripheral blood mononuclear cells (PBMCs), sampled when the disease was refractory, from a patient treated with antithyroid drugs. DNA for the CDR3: TGCGCCAGCAGACCGACTAGCGGGAGTACCACCGGGGAGCTGTTTTTT. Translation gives CASRPTSGSTTGELFF. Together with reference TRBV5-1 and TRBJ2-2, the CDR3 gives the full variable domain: KAGVTQTPRYLIKTRGQQVTLSCSPISGHRSVSWYQQTPGQGLQFLFEYFSETQRNKGNFPGRFSGRQFSNSRSEMNVSTLELGDSALYLCASRPTSGSTTGELFFGEGSRLTVL.